The clone carrying this T cell receptor beta chain was picked up a small number of times. The data are from a study of blood T cells in healthy people across ages. From germline, CDR1 is SGHDN and CDR2 FVKESK. V was shortened by 6 bases and J by 6 bases, with 22 bases between the two germline ends. CDR3 length: 16 residues. A sample-barcoded 5' primer and a J-beta primer mix were used in a second PCR of roughly 7 to 11 cycles. Tags on each cDNA molecule came from a template-switch adaptor with 12 random nucleotides. Any given sample supplied a minimum of 3 million CDR3-containing paired-end reads. TCRdb reprocessed the 5' RACE reads via MiXCR and lists one record per CDR3 protein. Of approximately 1.5 million distinct CDR3 sequences detected, less than 45% appear once; the ten largest clones hold around 4%. The donors, healthy Caucasians from Russia, were aged roughly 6 to 90.

The source of this sequence is a woman younger than 35 in good health. V usage is TRBV14 and J usage is TRBJ2-3; perhaps TRBD1 as D (5 bases). Sequencing input: blood. CDR3 sequence: CASSLNWQGEWDTQYF. The CDR3 nucleotides read TGTGCCAGCAGTCTGAATTGGCAGGGCGAATGGGATACGCAGTATTTT. The full variable domain, rest sourced from reference TRBV14 and TRBJ2-3, is EAGVTQFPSHSVIEKGQTVTLRCDPISGHDNLYWYRRVMGKEIKFLLHFVKESKQDESGMPNNRFLAERTGGTYSTLKVQPAELEDSGVYFCASSLNWQGEWDTQYFGPGTRLTVL.